This TCR beta chain was sequenced for a study of response to subunit inactivated influenza vaccine. The study, taken as a whole, reports: That few new T cells are recruited by each seasonal influenza vaccination was the authors' suggestion.

The V end lost 6 bases, the J end lost 0 bases, and 5 bases lay between the germline ends. Germline CDR1 and CDR2: LNHNV and YYDKDF (reference sequence). There are 13 residues in the CDR3. One entry per CDR3 protein, called by TCRdb with MiXCR from the RT-PCR reads. Altogether more than 700,000 distinct CDR3 sequences are present, 21% being singletons, with the ten largest covering approximately 10%. Concerning this clonotype itself: Its cognate antigen is unknown.

This rearrangement joins TRBV15 to TRBJ2-2; D remains unclear. The TCR comes from a man over 45 who received an inactivated influenza vaccine. The sequencing here drew on PBMCs from blood, taken more than 4 days after vaccination. The CDR3, as DNA: TGTGCCACCAGTTATACGAACACCGGGGAGCTGTTTTTT. Amino acid sequence: CATSYTNTGELFF.